The rows below give T cell receptor beta chains drawn from one sample of a study of blood T cell repertoires in COVID-19. The method was immunoSEQ multiplex PCR; TCRdb's version includes in-frame clones alone and lacks a portion of them. Seen here are about 32,000 clones, approximately 95% observed once, and the top ten hold roughly 1%. Sequencing was done on a sample of peripheral blood. The receptors were gathered from a male donor with active COVID-19. Both conserved end residues are part of each CDR3.

V gene: TRBV6-2/TRBV6-3
CDR3 protein: CASSQQGRYGYTF

V gene: TRBV5-1
CDR3 protein: CASSSTGGSTEAFF

V gene: TRBV9
CDR3 protein: CASSGRGTGLFTDTQYF

V gene: TRBV7-2
CDR3 protein: CASSSRTGGANYGYTF

V gene: TRBV4-3
CDR3 protein: CASSQGTLGSDTQYF

V gene: TRBV7-3
CDR3 protein: CASSLDRENTEAFF

V gene: TRBV29-1
CDR3 protein: CSVPDRSYGYTF

V gene: TRBV19
CDR3 protein: CASSISQGRNSPLHF

V gene: TRBV11-2
CDR3 protein: CASSRTSGAYNEQFF

V gene: TRBV4-1
CDR3 protein: CASSPQGRNTEAFF

V gene: TRBV10-3
CDR3 protein: CATLSGTGNSGEQFF

V gene: TRBV4-3
CDR3 protein: CASSSLGGRHRGTEAFF

V gene: TRBV9
CDR3 protein: CASSVLLADYNEQFF

V gene: TRBV9
CDR3 protein: CASSPSGGGTDTQYF

V gene: TRBV6-2/TRBV6-3
CDR3 protein: CASTPDRPAANYGYTF

V gene: TRBV6-2/TRBV6-3
CDR3 protein: CASSSLNTGELFF

V gene: TRBV11-1
CDR3 protein: CASSLLTGKNTEAFF

V gene: TRBV7-2
CDR3 protein: CASRPVDRGTVGYTF

V gene: TRBV5-1
CDR3 protein: CASSLGTGGNTIYF

V gene: TRBV6-5
CDR3 protein: CASTDGGRETQYF

V gene: TRBV10-2
CDR3 protein: CASSRQGNTEAFF

V gene: TRBV18
CDR3 protein: CASSPTTGTYEQYF

V gene: TRBV6-5
CDR3 protein: CASGENRGYSPLHF

V gene: TRBV19
CDR3 protein: CASSIDRGGDQPQHF

V gene: TRBV19
CDR3 protein: CASSEQPNQPQHF

V gene: TRBV6-2/TRBV6-3
CDR3 protein: CAGSYVGGRSATNEKLFF